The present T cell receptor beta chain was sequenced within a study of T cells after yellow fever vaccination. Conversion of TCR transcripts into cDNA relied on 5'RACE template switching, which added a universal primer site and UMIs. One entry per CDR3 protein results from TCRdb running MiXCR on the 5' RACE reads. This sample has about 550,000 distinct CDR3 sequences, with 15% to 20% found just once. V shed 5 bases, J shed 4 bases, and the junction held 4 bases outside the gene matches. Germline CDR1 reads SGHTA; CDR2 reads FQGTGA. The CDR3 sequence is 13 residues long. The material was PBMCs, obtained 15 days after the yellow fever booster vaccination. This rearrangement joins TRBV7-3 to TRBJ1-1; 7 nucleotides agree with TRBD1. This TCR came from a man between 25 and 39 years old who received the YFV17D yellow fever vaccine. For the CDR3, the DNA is TGTGCCAGCAGCCAGGGACAGAGCACTGAAGCTTTCTTT. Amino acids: CASSQGQSTEAFF.